Listed below are T cell receptor beta chains from one sample, sequenced in a study of CD8 T cells in Susac syndrome. One entry per CDR3 protein, called by TCRdb with MiXCR from the immunoSEQ multiplex PCR reads. The repertoire holds about 160,000 distinct CDR3 sequences, approximately 90% seen once, with approximately 0.073% in the top ten. Sequenced: CD4+ T cells from PBMCs. The receptors shown here come from a human donor in good health. The CDR3 runs from the conserved cysteine through the conserved F or W. A D gene is named only where the DNA matches it firmly. Clone size is not always given. Where it is, it says once, few, many or a class for expanded clones.

v_call	j_call	d_call	clone_size	cdr3_nt	cdr3_aa
TRBV7-2	TRBJ2-6	-	-	TGTGCCAGCAGCTCCGGGGGCTCTGGGGCCAACGTCCTGACTTTC	CASSSGGSGANVLTF
TRBV30	TRBJ2-5	-	-	TGTGCCTGGAGTGTACTGGGGACCCAGTACTTC	CAWSVLGTQYF
TRBV6-5	TRBJ2-7	-	few	TGTGCCAGCAGTTACTCGATGTTTGGTTCCTACGAGCAGTACTTC	CASSYSMFGSYEQYF
TRBV20-1	TRBJ2-7	TRBD1	-	TGCAGTGCGCACCCCCGGGACAGGGGGGACGAGCAGTACTTC	CSAHPRDRGDEQYF
TRBV20-1	TRBJ2-5	-	-	TGCAGTCTCTCTACTGGGGGCCAAGAGACCCAGTACTTC	CSLSTGGQETQYF
TRBV29-1	TRBJ2-7	-	-	TGCAGCGTTGGGAAATCCTACGAGCAGTACTTC	CSVGKSYEQYF
TRBV19	TRBJ2-5	-	-	TGTGCCAGTACCTATCGGAGGGTCGGGGAGACCCAGTACTTC	CASTYRRVGETQYF
TRBV12-3/TRBV12-4	TRBJ2-7	-	-	TGTGCCAGCCGACCCGGACGGCTGTCCTACGAGCAGTACTTC	CASRPGRLSYEQYF
TRBV20-1	TRBJ2-5	-	once	TGCAGTGCCCAATGGAGGGCAGGCCAAGAGACCCAGTACTTC	CSAQWRAGQETQYF
TRBV20-1	TRBJ1-2	-	-	TGCAGTGCAAGTGCGGACAACTATGGCTACACCTTC	CSASADNYGYTF
TRBV29-1	TRBJ1-2	-	-	TGCAGCGTTGAAAGCCCTAGAAGCGGCTACACCTTC	CSVESPRSGYTF
TRBV7-8	TRBJ1-1	-	-	TGTGCCAGCAGCTACTACATGAACACTGAAGCTTTCTTT	CASSYYMNTEAFF
TRBV3-1	TRBJ1-2	-	-	TGTGCCAGCAGCCAAGATCCGGGCAATCAGGGAGGCTACACCTTC	CASSQDPGNQGGYTF
TRBV6-5	TRBJ1-1	-	-	TGTGCCAGCAGTTATTGGGCAGTTACGGGAATTGAAGCCTTCTTT	CASSYWAVTGIEAFF
TRBV30	TRBJ1-2	-	-	TGTGCCTGGAGTGTATGGCAGAGCTACACCTTC	CAWSVWQSYTF
TRBV2	TRBJ2-2	-	-	TGTGCCAGCCGAATGGACAGGAACACCGGGGAGCTGTTTTTT	CASRMDRNTGELFF
TRBV20-1	TRBJ2-2	-	-	TGCACTGCTAGAGATCGGTATAGGGATACTTCCGGGGAGCTGTTTTTT	CTARDRYRDTSGELFF
TRBV7-8	TRBJ2-5	-	-	TGTGCCAGCAGCTTAGTCCGCCAAGAGACCCAGTACTTC	CASSLVRQETQYF
TRBV20-1	TRBJ2-2	-	-	TGCAGTGCTAGAAGGGGGGGCGGGGAGCTGTTTTTT	CSARRGGGELFF
TRBV5-1	TRBJ2-7	TRBD1	-	TGCGCCAGCAGGGACCTCAGGGGGCTCAACGAGCAGTACTTC	CASRDLRGLNEQYF
TRBV19	TRBJ2-1	-	-	TGTGCCAGTAGCCGACAGTCCCTTAATGAGCAGTTCTTC	CASSRQSLNEQFF
TRBV28	TRBJ1-1	TRBD1	-	TGTGCCAGCAGCCTGCCTGACAGGGGTCGGGAAGCTTTCTTT	CASSLPDRGREAFF
TRBV5-1	TRBJ2-5	-	-	TGCGCCAGCAGCTTTGGGCAGAAACAAGAGACCCAGTACTTC	CASSFGQKQETQYF
TRBV27	TRBJ1-1	TRBD1	once	TGTGCCAGCAGTTTATCCGGGACAGGGCGAGCTTTCTTT	CASSLSGTGRAFF
TRBV21-1	TRBJ2-1	-	-	TGTGCCAGCAGCAAAGAAGGACCGGACCCCGAGCAGTTCTTC	CASSKEGPDPEQFF
TRBV6-1	TRBJ2-7	-	-	TGTGCCAGCAGTGAAGCGAGAAGGGCTGGGTACTTC	CASSEARRAGYF
TRBV3-1	TRBJ1-1	-	-	TGTGCCAGCAACCTCTACGGACGGATGAACACTGAAGCTTTCTTT	CASNLYGRMNTEAFF
TRBV30	TRBJ1-2	TRBD1	-	TGTGCCTGGAGTGTACTAGGGACAGGGAGTCGCTATGGCTACACCTTC	CAWSVLGTGSRYGYTF
TRBV12-3/TRBV12-4	TRBJ2-1	TRBD1	-	TGTGCCAGCAGTTTAGCAGGGGGCTACTACAATGAGCAGTTCTTC	CASSLAGGYYNEQFF
TRBV12-3/TRBV12-4	TRBJ2-1	TRBD1	-	TGTGCCAGCACCCGACAGGGCTCCTACAATGAGCAGTTCTTC	CASTRQGSYNEQFF
TRBV7-2	TRBJ2-3	-	-	TGTGCCAGCAGCTTAAATGGGCTTGGCACAGATACGCAGTATTTT	CASSLNGLGTDTQYF